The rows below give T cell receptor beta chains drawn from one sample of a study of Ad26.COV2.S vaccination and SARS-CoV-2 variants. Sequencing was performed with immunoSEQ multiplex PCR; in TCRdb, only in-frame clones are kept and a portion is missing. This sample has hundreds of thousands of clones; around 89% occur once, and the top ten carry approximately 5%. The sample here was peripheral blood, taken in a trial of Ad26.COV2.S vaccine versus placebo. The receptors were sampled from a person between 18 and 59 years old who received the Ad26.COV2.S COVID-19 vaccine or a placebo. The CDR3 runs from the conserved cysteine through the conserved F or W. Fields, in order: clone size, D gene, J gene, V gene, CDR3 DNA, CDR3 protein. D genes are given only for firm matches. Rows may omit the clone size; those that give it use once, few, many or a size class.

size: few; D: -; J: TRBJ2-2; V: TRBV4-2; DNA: TGTGCCAGCAGCCAAGTACAGGGAACGGCGGGGGAGCTGTTTTTT; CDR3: CASSQVQGTAGELFF
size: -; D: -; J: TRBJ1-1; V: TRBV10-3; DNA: TGTGCCATCAGTGAAACAGGAATGAACACTGAAGCTTTCTTT; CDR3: CAISETGMNTEAFF
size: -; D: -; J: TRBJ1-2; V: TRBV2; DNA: TGTGCCAGCAGCCGTGAGGCAGAGTATGGCTACACCTTC; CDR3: CASSREAEYGYTF
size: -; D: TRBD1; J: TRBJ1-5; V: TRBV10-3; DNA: TGTGCCATCAAGGGGACAGGGGATCAGCCCCAGCATTTT; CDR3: CAIKGTGDQPQHF
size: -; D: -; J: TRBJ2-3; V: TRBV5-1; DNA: TGCGCCAGCAGCTTGGGGGGAGTTAGCTGGGCAGATACGCAGTATTTT; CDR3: CASSLGGVSWADTQYF
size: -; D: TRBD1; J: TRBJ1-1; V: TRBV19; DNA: TGTGCCAGTAGTACGACAGGGCACGTTGCAACTTTCTTT; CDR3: CASSTTGHVATFF
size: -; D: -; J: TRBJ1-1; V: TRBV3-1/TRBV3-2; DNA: TGTGCCAGCAGCCAAACAAGGGCGAACACTGAAGCTTTCTTT; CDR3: CASSQTRANTEAFF
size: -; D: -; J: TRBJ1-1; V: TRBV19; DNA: TGTGCCAGTAGTATAGGGGGCTCTGAAGCTTTCTTT; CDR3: CASSIGGSEAFF
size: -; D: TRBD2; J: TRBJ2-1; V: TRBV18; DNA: TGTGCCAGCTCACCTGTAGGACTAGCGGGAGGATACCACAATGAGCAGTTCTTC; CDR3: CASSPVGLAGGYHNEQFF
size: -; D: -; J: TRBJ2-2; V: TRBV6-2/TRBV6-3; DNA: TGTGCCAGCAGTGCCGGGACACTGAACACCGGGGAGCTGTTTTTT; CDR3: CASSAGTLNTGELFF
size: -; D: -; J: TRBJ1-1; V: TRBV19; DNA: TGTGCCAGTAGTCGCCCCGGGGCAGCCGAGGTTTTGAACACTGAAGCTTTCTTT; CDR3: CASSRPGAAEVLNTEAFF
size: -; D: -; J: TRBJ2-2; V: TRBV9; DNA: TGTGCCAGCAGCGTAGATCAGTCAAGAGGGAGCGGGGAGCTGTTTTTT; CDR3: CASSVDQSRGSGELFF
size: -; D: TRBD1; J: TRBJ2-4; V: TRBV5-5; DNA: TGTGCCAGCAGCTTCCGACAGGGTGAGGCCAAAAACATTCAGTACTTC; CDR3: CASSFRQGEAKNIQYF
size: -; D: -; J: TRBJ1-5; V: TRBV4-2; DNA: TGTGCCAGCAGCCAAGAAAGAACAGGGTTACAGCCCCAGCATTTT; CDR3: CASSQERTGLQPQHF
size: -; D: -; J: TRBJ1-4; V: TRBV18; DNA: TGTGCCAGCTCACGAACGAACGACAGGAGACCTAATGAAAAACTGTTTTTT; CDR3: CASSRTNDRRPNEKLFF
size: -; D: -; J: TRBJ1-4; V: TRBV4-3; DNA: TGCGCCAGCAGCCAAGATACGCCAGGGAGGAGTGGCGAAAAACTGTTTTTT; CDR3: CASSQDTPGRSGEKLFF
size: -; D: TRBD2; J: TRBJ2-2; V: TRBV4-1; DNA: TGCGCCAGCAGCCAAGCCTCCGGACTAGCGGGAGGCGGGGAGCTGTTTTTT; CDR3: CASSQASGLAGGGELFF
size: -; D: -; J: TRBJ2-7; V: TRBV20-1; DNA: TGCAGTGCTAGTTTCGGAAACAGGAACTACGAGCAGTACTTC; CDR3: CSASFGNRNYEQYF
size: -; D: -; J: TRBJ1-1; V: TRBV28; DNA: TGTGCCAGCAGGGATAGGGGGTTCACTGAAGCTTTCTTT; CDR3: CASRDRGFTEAFF
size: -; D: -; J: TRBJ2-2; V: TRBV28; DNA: TGTGCCAGCAGTTCACATCAAGGGACCATGACCGGGGAGCTGTTTTTT; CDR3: CASSSHQGTMTGELFF
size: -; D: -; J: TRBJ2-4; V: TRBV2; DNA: TGTGCCAGCAGTGAAGTACGGGCCCGAGGGGGCATTCAGTACTTC; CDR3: CASSEVRARGGIQYF
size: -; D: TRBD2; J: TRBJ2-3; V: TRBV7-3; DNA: TGTGCCAGCAGCCCGAGCGGGGGGCGCCCAGATACGCAGTATTTT; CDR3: CASSPSGGRPDTQYF
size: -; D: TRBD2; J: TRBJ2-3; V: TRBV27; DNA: TGTGCCAGCAGTTTATCACTAGCGGGAGCAGATACGCAGTATTTT; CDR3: CASSLSLAGADTQYF
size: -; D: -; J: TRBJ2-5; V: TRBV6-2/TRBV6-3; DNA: TGTGCCAGCAGTACGGGACTTAAAGAGACCCAGTACTTC; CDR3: CASSTGLKETQYF
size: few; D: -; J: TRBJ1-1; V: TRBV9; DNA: TGTGCCAGCAGCCTCACCCCGGGGCTGAACACTGAAGCTTTCTTT; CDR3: CASSLTPGLNTEAFF
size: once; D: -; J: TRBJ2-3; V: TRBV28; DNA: TGTGCCAGCAGTTTATTTGCCTCAGCGTGGAGGAGGGACAGCAGCACAGATACGCAGTATTTT; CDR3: CASSLFASAWRRDSSTDTQYF
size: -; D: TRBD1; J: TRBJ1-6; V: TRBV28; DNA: TGTGCCAGCAGCCCTGGACAGGGCTTCAATTCACCCCTCCACTTT; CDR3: CASSPGQGFNSPLHF
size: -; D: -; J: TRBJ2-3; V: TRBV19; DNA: TGTGCCAGTAGTATTCGTGGGGTGAGCACAGATACGCAGTATTTT; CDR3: CASSIRGVSTDTQYF
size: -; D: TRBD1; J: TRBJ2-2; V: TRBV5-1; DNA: TGCGCCAGCAGCACTTTTCGTGGGACAGGGACCGCCGGGGAGCTGTTTTTT; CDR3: CASSTFRGTGTAGELFF
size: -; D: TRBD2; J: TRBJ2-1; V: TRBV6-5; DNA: TGTGCCAGCAGTTCCGGACTAGCGAGATTGAATGAGCAGTTCTTC; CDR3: CASSSGLARLNEQFF
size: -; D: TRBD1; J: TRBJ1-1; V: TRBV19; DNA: TGTGCCAGTAGGGACAGGGGGTCATACACTGAAGCTTTCTTT; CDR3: CASRDRGSYTEAFF
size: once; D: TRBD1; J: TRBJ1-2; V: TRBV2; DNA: TGTGCCAGCAGTCCGGACAGGGGAGCTAACTATGGCTACACCTTC; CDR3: CASSPDRGANYGYTF
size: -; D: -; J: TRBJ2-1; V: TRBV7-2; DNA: TGTGCCAGCAGCAGACGGCCGGGACCGCGCTACAATGAGCAGTTCTTC; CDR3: CASSRRPGPRYNEQFF
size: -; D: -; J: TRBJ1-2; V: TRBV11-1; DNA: TGTGCCAGCAGCTTGAGGGCCCACTATGGCTACACCTTC; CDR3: CASSLRAHYGYTF
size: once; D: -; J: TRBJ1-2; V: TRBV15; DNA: TGTGCCACCAGCAGAGTAGCAGGCGACGGGGGCTACACCTTC; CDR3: CATSRVAGDGGYTF
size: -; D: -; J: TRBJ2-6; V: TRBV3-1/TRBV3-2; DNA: TGTGCCAGCAGCCAAGATGATGGGGACTCTGGGGCCAACGTCCTGACTTTC; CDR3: CASSQDDGDSGANVLTF
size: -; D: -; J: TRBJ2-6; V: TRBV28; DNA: TGTGCCAGCAGTTTACAAGACTCTGGGGCCAACGTCCTGACTTTC; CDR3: CASSLQDSGANVLTF
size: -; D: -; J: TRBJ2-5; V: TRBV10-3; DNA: TGTGCCATCAGTGAGTCGTTAGCAGAGACCCAGTACTTC; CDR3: CAISESLAETQYF
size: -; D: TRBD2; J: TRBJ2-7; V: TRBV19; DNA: TGTGCCAGTAGCCCCGGGACTAGGAGGGAGCAGTACTTC; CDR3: CASSPGTRREQYF
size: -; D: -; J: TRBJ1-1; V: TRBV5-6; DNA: TGTGCCAGCAGCTTGACTTCCCCACAGAACACTGAAGCTTTCTTT; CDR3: CASSLTSPQNTEAFF
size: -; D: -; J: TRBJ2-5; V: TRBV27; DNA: TGTGCCAGCAGTTTATATGCTGGGGCAGGGTCGGGGGAGACCCAGTACTTC; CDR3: CASSLYAGAGSGETQYF
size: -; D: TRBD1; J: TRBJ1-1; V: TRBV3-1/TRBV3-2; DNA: TGTGCCAGCAGCCAATATCGACAGGGAGGGACTGAAGCTTTCTTT; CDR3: CASSQYRQGGTEAFF
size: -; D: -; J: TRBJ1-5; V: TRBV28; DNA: TGTGCCAGCAGTCCCTCGGGACAAGGCAATCAGCCCCAGCATTTT; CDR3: CASSPSGQGNQPQHF
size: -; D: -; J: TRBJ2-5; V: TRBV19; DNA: TGTGCCAGTAGTGTCCGGGGGCGCGAGACCCAGTACTTC; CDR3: CASSVRGRETQYF
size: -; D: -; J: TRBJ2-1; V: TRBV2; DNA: TGTGCCAGCAGTCTGGACCCGAACAATGAGCAGTTCTTC; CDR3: CASSLDPNNEQFF
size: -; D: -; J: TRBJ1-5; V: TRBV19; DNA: TGTGCCAGTAGTATAGACAGGGGAAGCAATCAGCCCCAGCATTTT; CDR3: CASSIDRGSNQPQHF
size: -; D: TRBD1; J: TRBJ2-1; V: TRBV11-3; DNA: TGTGCCAGCAGTTCCAAAAGGTTGGACAGGGACTACAATGAGCAGTTCTTC; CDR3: CASSSKRLDRDYNEQFF
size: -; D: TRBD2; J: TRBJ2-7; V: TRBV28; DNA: TGTGCCAGCAGTGCCGCTAGCGGGAGATACGAGCAGTACTTC; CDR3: CASSAASGRYEQYF
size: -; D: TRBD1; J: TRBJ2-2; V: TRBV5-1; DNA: TGCGCCAGCAGCGTAAAGAGACAGGGGGCGAGCACCGGGGAGCTGTTTTTT; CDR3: CASSVKRQGASTGELFF
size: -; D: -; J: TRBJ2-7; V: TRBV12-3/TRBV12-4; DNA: TGTGCCAGCAGCCTAACCAACGAGCAGTACTTC; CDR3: CASSLTNEQYF
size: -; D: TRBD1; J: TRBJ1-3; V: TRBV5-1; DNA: TGCGCCAGCAGCCACGGGACAGGGGGGCTTGGAAACACCATATATTTT; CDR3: CASSHGTGGLGNTIYF
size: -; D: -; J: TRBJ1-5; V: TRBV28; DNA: TGTGCCAGCAGTTTGAATTCAGGGGTTCAGCCCCAGCATTTT; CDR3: CASSLNSGVQPQHF
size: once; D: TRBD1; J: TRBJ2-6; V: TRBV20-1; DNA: TGCAGTGCTAGTAGTGGGACAGTGGCTGCTGGGGCCAACGTCCTGACTTTC; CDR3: CSASSGTVAAGANVLTF
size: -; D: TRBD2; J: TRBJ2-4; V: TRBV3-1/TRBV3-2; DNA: TGTGCCAGCAGCCACTATTCACCGGGACTAGCGGGGGGGCTCGGCAAAAACATTCAGTACTTC; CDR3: CASSHYSPGLAGGLGKNIQYF
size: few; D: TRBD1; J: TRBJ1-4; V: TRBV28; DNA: TGTGCCAGCAGTCCCCCGGGCGGACAGGCTTCTAATGAAAAACTGTTTTTT; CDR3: CASSPPGGQASNEKLFF
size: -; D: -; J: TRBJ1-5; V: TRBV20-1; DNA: TGCAGTGCTAGTCCCCCGGGGATCCATCAGCCCCAGCATTTT; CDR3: CSASPPGIHQPQHF